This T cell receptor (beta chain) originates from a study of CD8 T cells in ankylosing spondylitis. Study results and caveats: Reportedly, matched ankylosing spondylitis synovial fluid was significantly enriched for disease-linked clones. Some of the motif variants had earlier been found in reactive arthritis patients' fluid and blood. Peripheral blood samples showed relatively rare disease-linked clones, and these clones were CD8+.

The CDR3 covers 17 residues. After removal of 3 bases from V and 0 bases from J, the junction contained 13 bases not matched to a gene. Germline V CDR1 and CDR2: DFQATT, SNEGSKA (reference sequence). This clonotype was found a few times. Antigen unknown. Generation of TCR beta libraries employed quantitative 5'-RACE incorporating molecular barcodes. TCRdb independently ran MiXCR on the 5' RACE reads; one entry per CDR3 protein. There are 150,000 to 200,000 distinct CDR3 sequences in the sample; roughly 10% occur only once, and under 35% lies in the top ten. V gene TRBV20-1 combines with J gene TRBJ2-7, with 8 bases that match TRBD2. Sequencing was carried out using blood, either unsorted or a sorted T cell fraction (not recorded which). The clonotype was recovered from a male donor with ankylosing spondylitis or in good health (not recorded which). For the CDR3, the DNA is TGCAGTGCTAGGCTAGCGGGCGCCCTTCAGAGCTCCTACGAGCAGTACTTC. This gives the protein CSARLAGALQSSYEQYF.